Here is one T cell receptor (beta chain) with its context. The antigen is unknown. Added by template switching were UMIs that each held a 6-nucleotide sample barcode. TCRdb re-called the 5' RACE reads, yielding one record per CDR3 amino acid sequence without DNA. The table for this sample gives some 440,000 distinct CDR3 sequences. This CDR3 comprises 12 residues. The germline CDR1 and CDR2 sequences are SNHLY and FYNNEI. This entry comes from a study of monozygotic twins with inflammatory bowel disease. Broader study findings: The authors found no support for a single strong IBD-associated signal or clonotype. Among patients, repertoires may have gained variability from differing immunosuppressive treatments.

The V call is TRBV2, the J call TRBJ2-7; no DNA is available, so the TRBD1 call from TCRdb remains unchecked. Source material: blood. The sequence was collected from a human donor with ulcerative colitis or Crohn's disease, or a healthy co-twin of an affected twin (not recorded which). The chain's CDR3 is CASKADTYEQYF.